These T cell receptor beta chains were read from a single sample in a study of blood T cell repertoires in COVID-19. TCRdb's table, derived via immunoSEQ multiplex PCR, lists solely in-frame clones and lacks some. Found here are roughly 54,000 clones, around nine tenths of them singletons; the top ten hold 6.5%. Sequencing was carried out using peripheral blood. The receptors come from a woman aged 60-75 years with COVID-19, enrolled during active disease. The CDR3 runs from the conserved cysteine through the conserved F or W. A D gene is named only where the DNA matches it firmly. Some rows mark clone size as missing; the rest say once, few, many or name a class of expanded clone.

V	D	J	size	CDR3	DNA
TRBV2	NA	TRBJ1-2	NA	CASSVTGNGYTF	TGTGCCAGCAGTGTTACAGGGAATGGCTACACCTTC
TRBV15	TRBD2	TRBJ2-1	NA	CATSRDLAGAYNEQFF	TGTGCCACCAGCAGAGATCTAGCGGGAGCTTACAATGAGCAGTTCTTC
TRBV10-2	NA	TRBJ1-1	NA	CASSVLEKNTEAFF	TGCGCCAGCAGTGTTCTGGAGAAGAACACTGAAGCTTTCTTT
TRBV20-1	NA	TRBJ1-5	NA	CSASRSGNQPQHF	TGCAGTGCTAGTCGATCAGGGAATCAGCCCCAGCATTTT
TRBV9	TRBD2	TRBJ2-1	few	CASSVDGGASGRHEQFF	TGTGCCAGCAGCGTAGATGGGGGGGCTAGCGGGAGACATGAGCAGTTCTTC
TRBV7-9	NA	TRBJ2-7	once	CASSFETGRSSYEQYF	TGTGCCAGCAGCTTCGAGACAGGAAGAAGCTCCTACGAGCAGTACTTC
TRBV27	NA	TRBJ2-7	NA	CASSFRSGEQYF	TGTGCCAGCAGTTTTCGTTCAGGCGAGCAGTACTTC
TRBV7-8	TRBD1	TRBJ1-4	NA	CASSLVGQGLTNEKLFF	TGTGCCAGCAGCTTAGTCGGACAGGGTTTGACTAATGAAAAACTGTTTTTT
TRBV7-2	NA	TRBJ1-5	NA	CASSFFSQPQHF	TGTGCCAGCAGCTTTTTCTCCCAGCCCCAGCATTTT
TRBV18	NA	TRBJ2-1	NA	CASSPRLVHEQFF	TGTGCCAGCTCACCACGGTTAGTACATGAGCAGTTCTTC
TRBV7-9	NA	TRBJ2-1	NA	CASSQADRYNEQFF	TGTGCCAGCAGCCAGGCAGACAGATACAATGAGCAGTTCTTC
TRBV15	NA	TRBJ1-5	NA	CATSRDRSVKPQHF	TGTGCCACCAGCAGAGATCGGAGTGTAAAGCCCCAGCATTTT
TRBV19	NA	TRBJ2-1	NA	CASRGGRSYNEQFF	TGTGCCAGCCGAGGGGGAAGGTCCTACAATGAGCAGTTCTTC
TRBV7-2	NA	TRBJ2-1	NA	CASSLVRRVSSYNEQFF	TGTGCCAGCAGCTTAGTAAGGAGGGTGAGCTCCTACAATGAGCAGTTCTTC
TRBV7-8	TRBD1	TRBJ1-5	once	CASSPLRDRRNSNQPQHF	TGTGCCAGCAGCCCGCTCCGGGACAGGCGAAATAGCAATCAGCCCCAGCATTTT
TRBV30	TRBD1	TRBJ1-1	NA	CAWETGTGFRNTEAFF	TGTGCCTGGGAGACCGGGACAGGATTCAGGAACACTGAAGCTTTCTTT
TRBV9	TRBD2	TRBJ2-3	NA	CASSVAPSLAGDTDTQYF	TGTGCCAGCAGCGTAGCCCCTTCACTAGCGGGAGATACAGATACGCAGTATTTT
TRBV30	NA	TRBJ2-5	NA	CAWTPRGETQYF	TGTGCCTGGACCCCAAGAGGAGAGACCCAGTACTTC
TRBV19	NA	TRBJ2-2	NA	CASTPGHNTGELFF	TGTGCCTCTACCCCGGGACACAACACCGGGGAGCTGTTTTTT
TRBV28	NA	TRBJ1-1	once	CASRKQGFYTEAFF	TGTGCCAGCAGGAAACAGGGTTTCTACACTGAAGCTTTCTTT
TRBV19	NA	TRBJ2-7	NA	CASSMRGSSYEQHF	TGTGCCAGTAGTATGCGAGGGAGCTCCTACGAGCAGCACTTC
TRBV12-3/TRBV12-4	NA	TRBJ2-5	NA	CASSDGGTQYF	TGTGCCAGCAGCGACGGGGGGACCCAGTACTTC
TRBV19	TRBD2	TRBJ2-2	NA	CASSLLAGGPNTGELFF	TGTGCCAGTAGCTTACTAGCGGGAGGCCCCAACACCGGGGAGCTGTTTTTT
TRBV19	TRBD1	TRBJ1-5	NA	CASSDTFPGQAYTNQPQHF	TGTGCCAGTAGTGACACCTTCCCGGGACAGGCCTATACCAATCAGCCCCAGCATTTT
TRBV9	TRBD2	TRBJ2-1	NA	CASSVGLAGDGNEQFF	TGTGCCAGCAGCGTCGGACTAGCGGGAGATGGTAATGAGCAGTTCTTC